Reported below is one TCR beta chain. The antigen remains undetermined. This entry comes from a study of early T cells in non-severe SARS-CoV-2 infection. Study details: With bulk RNA from unsorted whole blood as input, sequencing yielded unpaired chains.

Unique molecular identifiers were added to individual cDNA molecules. TCRdb recomputed calls from the 5' RACE reads with MiXCR, one row per CDR3 protein. This sample has more than 40,000 distinct CDR3 sequences, with less than 8.5% found just once. Broader study findings: Matching results from VDJdb favored anti-spike CD8 responses, leaving private and CD4 specificities undetected.

CDR3 size: 14 residues. The germline V gene has CDR1 SNHLY and CDR2 FYNNEI. The V and J ends lost 3 bases and 4 bases, in that order; junction bases with no gene match: 3. This TCR was sampled from an adult who was a healthcare worker with PCR-confirmed SARS-CoV-2 infection or an uninfected control (not recorded which). Sequencing was done on a sample of whole blood. This chain links TRBV2 with TRBJ2-1; 7 nucleotides agree with TRBD2. CDR3 DNA sequence: TGTGCCAGCAGTGACCTAGCGGTATACAATGAGCAGTTCTTC. It codes for CASSDLAVYNEQFF.